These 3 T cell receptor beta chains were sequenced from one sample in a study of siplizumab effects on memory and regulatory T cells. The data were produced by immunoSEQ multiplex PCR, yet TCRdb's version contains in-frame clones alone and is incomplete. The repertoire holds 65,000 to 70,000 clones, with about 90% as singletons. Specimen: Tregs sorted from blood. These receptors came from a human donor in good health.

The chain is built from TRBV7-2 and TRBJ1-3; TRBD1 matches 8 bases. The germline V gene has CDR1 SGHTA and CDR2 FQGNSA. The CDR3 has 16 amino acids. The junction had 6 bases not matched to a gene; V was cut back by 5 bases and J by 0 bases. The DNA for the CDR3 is TGTGCCAGCAGCGCGCCGGACAGGGTCTCTGGAAACACCATATATTTT. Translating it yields CASSAPDRVSGNTIYF.

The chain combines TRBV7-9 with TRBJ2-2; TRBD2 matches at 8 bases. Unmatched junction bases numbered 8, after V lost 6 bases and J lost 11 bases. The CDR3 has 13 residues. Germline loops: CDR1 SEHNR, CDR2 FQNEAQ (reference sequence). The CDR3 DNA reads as TGTGCCAGCAGTTCTCTCGGGGGGGGAGAGCTGTTTTTT. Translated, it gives CASSSLGGGELFF.

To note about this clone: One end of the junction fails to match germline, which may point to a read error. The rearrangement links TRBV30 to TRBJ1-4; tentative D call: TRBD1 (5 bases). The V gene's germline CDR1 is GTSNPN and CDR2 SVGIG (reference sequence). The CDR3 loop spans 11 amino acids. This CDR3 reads CAWRGNEKLFF. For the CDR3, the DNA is TGTGCGTGGAGGGGAAATGAAAAACTGTTTTTT.